The present T cell receptor (beta chain) was sequenced within a study of shared clonotypes between healthy human individuals. Study-wide results and limits: Some naive CD4 clonotypes, around 5%, turned up in common across a few donors. Sampling included only blood; tissue repertoires likely differ. Rarefaction gave evidence that sorted-subset sequencing remained incomplete despite large depth.

The CDR3 is made up of 14 amino acids. V lost 5 bases to trimming and J lost 0 bases, with 10 bases between them. The germline V gene has CDR1 SEHNR and CDR2 FQNEAQ (reference sequence). Method: immunoSEQ multiplex PCR; TCRdb's copy keeps in-frame clones and lacks some. Here the sample spans 1.4 million or so clones, less than 99% being singletons. In its sample, this clone was seen once. What it binds is unknown. The chain uses TRBV7-9 and TRBJ1-1; no firm D call. This TCR was recovered from a man aged 30 to 39 in good health. Sequenced input: naive CD4+ T cells sorted from blood. Subset defined: CD45RA+ positively selected. In DNA form, the CDR3 reads TGTGCCAGCAGCCGTGTCGGTATGAACACTGAAGCTTTCTTT. Translating it yields CASSRVGMNTEAFF.